This record looks at one TCR beta chain sequence and its context. Original processing notes: The authors estimated nucleated cell counts from reference gene primer amplification. TCRdb's table, derived via immunoSEQ multiplex PCR, lists solely in-frame clones and lacks some. Clone size and V and J calls were adopted from that table, with D and trimming inferred from the DNA. The sample consists of 90,000 to 120,000 clones, more than 70% of them appearing once. The sample comes from a study of blood T cell repertoires in COVID-19. On the study more broadly: Samples taken during acute and convalescent COVID-19 were collected in the United States, Italy and Spain. PBMCs, B-cell-depleted T cells, or T cells provided the cDNA or gDNA that made up the material.

Germline CDR1 GTSNPN, CDR2 SVGIG (reference sequence). V was cut by 5 bases and J by 9 bases, with 11 bases left in between. The CDR3 is made up of 11 amino acids. This receptor was identified in a man between 35 and 55 years old with active or convalescent COVID-19. The chain is built from TRBV30 and TRBJ1-5; the D gene is possibly TRBD1 (5 bases). The sequenced sample was peripheral blood. The CDR3 reads CAWAMGGPQHF. The DNA for the CDR3 is TGTGCCTGGGCTATGGGGGGGCCCCAGCATTTT.